The next 20 T cell receptor beta chains were all read from a single sample in a study of blood T cells in healthy people across ages. A J-beta primer mix and a sample-barcoded 5' primer were used in a second PCR of about 6 to 12 cycles. Via MiXCR, TCRdb re-called the 5' RACE reads, giving one row per CDR3 protein. The table shows 730,000 or so distinct CDR3 sequences, with 40% to 45% occurring only once. Sample: blood. The receptors were sampled from a man at least 80 years old in good health.

The chain carries TRBV5-1 and TRBJ2-3, with 7 bases that match TRBD1. J was trimmed by 3 bases and V by 4 bases; bases with no gene match: 8. The CDR3 loop spans 15 amino acids. The V gene's germline CDR1 is SGHRS and CDR2 YFSETQ. The CDR3: CASSAGQVGTDTQYF. CDR3 sequence (DNA): TGCGCCAGCAGCGCAGGACAGGTGGGGACAGATACGCAGTATTTT.

Note on this clonotype: A junction boundary mismatches the germline segment, possibly from a read error. This chain links TRBV11-2 with TRBJ2-7; 12 bases align to TRBD1. Germline values: CDR1 SGHAT, CDR2 FQNNGV. This CDR3 spans 16 amino acids. As DNA, the CDR3 is TGTGCCGGCAGCTTTTTACCGGGACAGGGGGCGTACGAGCAGTACTTC. Translated, it gives CAGSFLPGQGAYEQYF.

V and J are TRBV5-1 and TRBJ2-3, with 8 bases lining up with TRBD1. The germline V gene has CDR1 SGHRS and CDR2 YFSETQ. V lost 6 bases to trimming and J lost 3 bases; unmatched junction nucleotides: 9. The CDR3 totals 15 residues. This CDR3 is CASKLRTGPTDTQYF. The CDR3 nucleotides are TGCGCCAGCAAACTGAGGACAGGGCCTACAGATACGCAGTATTTT.

About this clonotype itself: A much larger clone lies a single base off, so this may be a read error. The chain employs TRBV6-5 and TRBJ2-7; 11 bases are a match to TRBD1. Germline assignment: CDR1 MNHEY and CDR2 SVGAGI. The CDR3 is made up of 15 amino acids. The CDR3 loop reads CASGYSDRGLYEQYF. In DNA form, the CDR3 reads TGTGCCAGCGGTTACTCGGACAGGGGGCTTTACGAGCAGTACTTC.

This clonotype appeared a few times. The chain links TRBV9 to TRBJ2-3; TRBD2 agrees at 9 bases. This CDR3 is 14 amino acids long. V trimming: 0 bases; J trimming: 5 bases; junction bases outside the gene matches: 1. Germline assignment: CDR1 SGDLS and CDR2 YYNGEE. The DNA of the CDR3 is TGTGCCAGCAGCGTAGGTAGCGGGAGAGATACGCAGTATTTT. Its translation is CASSVGSGRDTQYF.

The CDR3, as DNA: TGCAGCGCCCTCACAGAGGTGGCAAGTCAGCCCCAGCATTTT. Translation gives CSALTEVASQPQHF. The chain is built from TRBV29-1 and TRBJ1-5; D uncertain. Trimming cost V 7 bases and J 6 bases, with 19 bases left between them. The V gene's germline CDR1 is SQVTM and CDR2 ANQGSEA. There are 14 residues in the CDR3.

This clonotype was seen many times. The chain combines TRBV20-1 with TRBJ2-3; TRBD2 agrees at 12 bases. The CDR3 extends over 14 amino acids. J gave up 7 bases and V 3 bases, and 5 bases lay outside the gene matches. The germline V gene has CDR1 DFQATT and CDR2 SNEGSKA (reference sequence). CDR3 sequence: CSARRTSGNYTQYF. The DNA for the CDR3 is TGCAGTGCTAGGAGGACTAGCGGGAACTATACGCAGTATTTT.

The chain recombines TRBV9 with TRBJ2-7, with D possibly TRBD2 on 6 matching bases. V lost 0 bases and J lost 10, with 17 bases in between. The germline gives CDR1 SGDLS, CDR2 YYNGEE. The CDR3 loop spans 14 amino acids. The CDR3 coding sequence is TGTGCCAGCAGCGTAGAAGCCCTCGGGAGTTCCCAGTACTTC. Its translation is CASSVEALGSSQYF.

This clonotype showed up just once. Sequence at one end of the junction differs from germline and may be a read error. DNA of the CDR3: TGTGCCGCCAGTGATACTAGCGGGAGCTCAAACACGGATACGCAGTATTTT. Protein: CAASDTSGSSNTDTQYF. The chain recombines TRBV24-1 with TRBJ2-3; 11 bases agree with TRBD2. Germline V gives CDR1 KGHDR, CDR2 SFDVKD. This CDR3 region has 17 residues.

V and J are TRBV25-1 and TRBJ1-4; 7 positions agree with TRBD1. The CDR3 loop spans 14 amino acids. The V segment lost 6 bases and the J segment 4 bases; nucleotides outside the gene matches: 5. The germline gives CDR1 MGHDK, CDR2 SYGVNS. The CDR3 nucleotides read TGTGCCAGCAGAGAGACAGGGCGTAATGAAAAACTGTTTTTT. Amino acid sequence: CASRETGRNEKLFF.

There are a few counts of this clonotype. The J gene is TRBJ2-7, the V gene TRBV7-8; 8 bases fit TRBD1. This CDR3 has 14 residues. CDR1 is SGHVS and CDR2 is FQNEAQ in the germline V gene. V dropped 4 bases and J dropped 9; count of bases not matched to a gene: 11. The CDR3 loop reads CASSYRDRSPGQYF. In DNA, the CDR3 is TGTGCCAGCAGCTATCGGGACAGGAGTCCGGGGCAGTACTTC.

The chain has TRBV28 and TRBJ1-5, with 10 bases aligning to TRBD1. The germline V gene has CDR1 MDHEN and CDR2 SYDVKM. The CDR3 runs 15 residues. V trimming: 5 bases; J trimming: 4 bases; junction bases outside the gene matches: 5. This CDR3 is CASSTWGQGNQPQHF. The CDR3 bases are TGTGCCAGCAGTACGTGGGGACAGGGGAATCAGCCCCAGCATTTT.

This chain connects TRBV14 to TRBJ2-3, with 11 bases identical to TRBD2. This CDR3 spans 18 amino acids. The germline V gene encodes CDR1 SGHDN and CDR2 FVKESK. The V gene end was trimmed by 1 base and the J gene end by 5 bases; junction bases not matched to a gene: 11. CDR3 amino acids: CASSQGRIAGGRGDTQYF. CDR3 DNA: TGTGCCAGCAGCCAAGGGAGAATAGCGGGGGGGCGTGGAGATACGCAGTATTTT.

The chain links TRBV29-1 to TRBJ1-6, with unresolved D. Trimming left V 6 bases short and J 5 bases short, with 8 bases between. This CDR3 has 12 amino acids. Germline V CDR1 and CDR2: SQVTM, ANQGSEA. The chain's CDR3 is CSVGENNSPLHF. The CDR3 coding sequence is TGCAGCGTCGGGGAGAATAATTCACCCCTCCACTTT. Together with reference TRBV29-1 and TRBJ1-6, the CDR3 gives the full variable domain: SAVISQKPSRDICQRGTSLTIQCQVDSQVTMMFWYRQQPGQSLTLIATANQGSEATYESGFVIDKFPISRPNLTFSTLTVSNMSPEDSSIYLCSVGENNSPLHFGNGTRLTVT.

This clonotype was picked up a small number of times. The V gene is TRBV14, the J gene TRBJ2-6, with TRBD1 identical over 8 bases. The CDR3 totals 19 residues. V gave up 5 bases and J gave up 3 bases; unmatched junction bases: 15. The germline gives CDR1 SGHDN, CDR2 FVKESK. CDR3 nucleotides: TGTGCCAGCAGCGGAAGTCGACAGGGGCTCGCGAGTGGGGCCAACGTCCTGACTTTC. Its protein product is CASSGSRQGLASGANVLTF.

The V gene is TRBV14, the J gene TRBJ2-5; unclear D gene. V lost 0 bases to trimming and J lost 5 bases, with 10 bases between them. CDR1 and CDR2 (germline): SGHDN, FVKESK. The CDR3 loop spans 14 amino acids. The CDR3 sequence is CASSQEIWDETQYF. The DNA of the CDR3 is TGTGCCAGCAGCCAAGAGATATGGGATGAGACCCAGTACTTC.

The V call is TRBV6-1, the J call TRBJ1-5; 9 bases are shared with TRBD1. The V segment lost 5 bases and the J segment 0 bases; nucleotides outside the gene matches: 11. The germline V gene has CDR1 MNHNS and CDR2 SASEGT. CDR3 size: 18 residues. The CDR3 DNA reads as TGTGCCAGCAGTCAGAGACAGGGGGGCGTCACTAGCAATCAGCCCCAGCATTTT. Its translation: CASSQRQGGVTSNQPQHF.

This clonotype was detected ten times or more. The chain employs TRBV4-3 and TRBJ1-1; no clear D gene. V lost 0 bases to trimming and J lost 6 bases, with 11 bases between them. CDR3 length equals 14 residues. Germline assignment: CDR1 LGHNA and CDR2 YSLEER. The CDR3: CASSQDRSRPEAFF. The CDR3 DNA is TGCGCCAGCAGCCAAGATCGAAGCAGACCTGAAGCTTTCTTT.

The chain uses TRBV3-1 and TRBJ2-1; D unresolved. Trimming removed 1 base at V and 8 bases at J, with 9 bases between. Germline V gives CDR1 LGHDT, CDR2 YNNKEL (reference sequence). This CDR3 region has 13 residues. DNA for the CDR3: TGTGCCAGCAGCCAAGGACTTACGGATGAGCAGTTCTTC. It specifies CASSQGLTDEQFF.

The chain employs TRBV6-2 or TRBV6-3 and TRBJ2-3, with 8 bases matching TRBD1. The CDR3 consists of 16 residues. Germline lookup yields CDR1 MNHEY and CDR2 SVGEGT. Losses at the gene ends were 6 bases for V and 8 bases for J; bases not matched to a gene: 16. The CDR3 region is CASRPRGTGIEGTQYF. The CDR3 nucleotides are TGTGCCAGCAGACCCCGGGGGACAGGCATCGAAGGTACGCAGTATTTT.